This passage covers 16 T cell receptor beta chains from one sample sequenced in a study of blood T cell repertoires in COVID-19 (dated by TCRdb to about 2020). Libraries were built with the immunoSEQ multiplex PCR assay. As stored in TCRdb, this immuneACCESS dataset retains in-frame rearrangements with V and J assigned. A fraction of the clones does not appear; measured against another copy, unresolved V genes explain less than half of the discrepancy, and the remainder lacks a known reason. The sample table shows approximately 120,000 clones, and over 75% are seen once. Together, the top ten hold about 6.2% of the sample. The sequencing sample was made of peripheral blood. All receptors derive from a man older than 75 with active or convalescent COVID-19.

The chain has TRBV6-5 and TRBJ2-6; D is undetermined. Trimming pared 7 bases from V and 4 bases from J, leaving 11 bases between. The length of the CDR3 is 14 residues. Germline loops: CDR1 MNHEY, CDR2 SVGAGI. CDR3 loop: CASIREAGANVLTF. The CDR3 nucleotides are TGTGCCAGCATTCGAGAGGCAGGGGCCAACGTCCTGACTTTC.

This clone was picked up a small number of times. This chain connects TRBV11-2 to TRBJ2-2, with 8 bases matching TRBD2. This CDR3 contains 17 residues. V lost 1 base and J lost 0; bases outside the gene matches: 4. Per the germline V gene, CDR1 is SGHAT and CDR2 is FQNNGV. CDR3 region: CASSLAELAANTGELFF. The CDR3 coding sequence is TGTGCCAGCAGCTTAGCAGAACTAGCGGCGAACACCGGGGAGCTGTTTTTT.

This chain joins TRBV6-5 and TRBJ2-7, with D tentatively TRBD1 (5 bases). Deletions cut 0 bases from V and 6 bases from J, with 15 bases between. In germline, CDR1 is MNHEY, CDR2 SVGAGI. The CDR3 is 15 residues long. CDR3 protein: CASSYSAGRAGEQYF. In DNA form, the CDR3 reads TGTGCCAGCAGTTACTCGGCAGGGCGCGCCGGCGAGCAGTACTTC.

CDR3 in amino acids: CASSVGSSGKFYEQYF. As DNA, the CDR3 is TGTGCCAGCAGCGTAGGTTCTTCAGGGAAGTTCTACGAGCAGTACTTC. The V gene is TRBV9, the J gene TRBJ2-7; D possibly corresponds to TRBD1 (5 bases). The CDR3 contains 16 residues. The germline gives CDR1 SGDLS, CDR2 YYNGEE. The ends were cut back, 0 bases at V and 3 bases at J, with 16 bases in the middle.

CDR3 sequence reads: CASSPQTGENEQYF. The CDR3 nucleotides are TGTGCCAGCTCACCTCAGACAGGGGAGAACGAGCAGTACTTC. The chain recombines TRBV18 with TRBJ2-7, with 8 bases fitting TRBD1. With V trimmed by 3 bases and J by 5 bases, 6 bases remained unmatched. CDR1 and CDR2 (germline): KGHSH, LQKENI. The CDR3 contains 14 residues.

The chain links TRBV18 to TRBJ1-1; the match to TRBD1 covers 7 bases. Germline loops: CDR1 KGHSH, CDR2 LQKENI. This CDR3 comprises 12 residues. Trimming took 10 bases from V and 1 from J; bases not matched to a gene: 3. CDR3 sequence reads: CATTGSNTEAFF. The CDR3, as DNA: TGTGCCACGACAGGGTCGAACACTGAAGCTTTCTTT.

The chain recombines TRBV4-2 with TRBJ2-2, with 10 bases that match TRBD1. The CDR3 runs to 18 residues. J gave up 2 bases and V 1 base, and 7 bases lay outside the gene matches. Germline V gives CDR1 LGHNA, CDR2 YNFKEQ. The CDR3 sequence: CASSQGTGGGINTGELFF. The DNA for the CDR3 is TGTGCCAGCAGCCAAGGGACAGGGGGTGGTATCAACACCGGGGAGCTGTTTTTT.

This clone was counted a single time. The chain is built from TRBV29-1 and TRBJ2-7; the match to TRBD2 covers 8 bases. CDR1 is SQVTM and CDR2 is ANQGSEA in the germline V gene. This CDR3 comprises 15 residues. The V gene end was trimmed by 4 bases and the J gene end by 1 base; junction bases not matched to a gene: 9. CDR3 residues: CSVAGFSGISYEQYF. DNA for the CDR3: TGCAGCGTTGCAGGGTTTAGCGGGATTTCCTACGAGCAGTACTTC.

The genes are TRBV30 and TRBJ2-7; 8 bases map to TRBD2. Germline V gives CDR1 GTSNPN, CDR2 SVGIG (reference sequence). This CDR3 is 15 amino acids long. The trim removed 0 bases at V and 0 bases at J, leaving 4 bases unmatched. The CDR3 here is CAWSVGSGISYEQYF. CDR3 in DNA: TGTGCCTGGAGTGTGGGTAGCGGGATCTCCTACGAGCAGTACTTC.

The chain carries TRBV7-7 and TRBJ2-1, with 13 bases aligning to TRBD2. Germline V lookup: CDR1 SSHAT, CDR2 FNYEAQ (reference sequence). The length of the CDR3 is 15 residues. Trimming cost V 5 bases and J 8 bases; bases outside gene matches: 6. This CDR3 is CASSLGTSGVHEQFF. The CDR3 DNA is TGTGCCAGCAGCCTTGGGACTAGCGGGGTCCATGAGCAGTTCTTC.

This clone was detected only once. This chain connects TRBV5-1 to TRBJ2-2, with 8 positions matching TRBD1. There are 17 residues in the CDR3. V lost 0 bases and J lost 7; bases outside the gene matches: 11. CDR1 SGHRS and CDR2 YFSETQ come from the germline V gene. This CDR3 reads CASSLGPRTGNFGELFF. The CDR3 DNA sequence: TGCGCCAGCAGCTTGGGCCCCCGGACAGGGAACTTCGGGGAGCTGTTTTTT.

This clone was found once. V gene TRBV21-1 combines with J gene TRBJ1-5; the table's D call, TRBD1, was not checked against the DNA. TRBV21-1 is a pseudogene locus. There are 18 residues in the CDR3. The DNA of the CDR3 is TGTGCCAGCAGCAAAGCGAGGGACAGAAGAATTGACAATCAGCCCCAGCATTTT. It yields the protein CASSKARDRRIDNQPQHF.

The chain carries TRBV5-1 and TRBJ1-2; TRBD1 might be the D (5 bases). The V gene lost 5 bases and the J gene lost 4 bases, with 18 bases spanning the gap. Germline V gene data show CDR1 as SGHRS and CDR2 as YFSETQ. The CDR3 sequence is 15 residues long. As DNA, the CDR3 is TGCGCCAGCAGTAATAGGGGCAGGGATCGCTATGGCTACACCTTC. Its protein is CASSNRGRDRYGYTF. The full variable domain, completed using reference TRBV5-1 and TRBJ1-2, is KAGVTQTPRYLIKTRGQQVTLSCSPISGHRSVSWYQQTPGQGLQFLFEYFSETQRNKGNFPGRFSGRQFSNSRSEMNVSTLELGDSALYLCASSNRGRDRYGYTFGSGTRLTVV.

This clone has more than one count but fewer than ten. J is TRBJ2-1 and V is TRBV24-1; TRBD1 aligns across 7 bases. This CDR3 is 16 amino acids long. Trimming removed 12 bases from V and 8 bases from J; junction bases left unmatched: 21. The germline gives CDR1 KGHDR, CDR2 SFDVKD. The CDR3 reads CAPMRGPGPDCHEQFF. The CDR3 DNA is TGTGCCCCCATGAGGGGGCCGGGACCGGACTGCCATGAGCAGTTCTTC.

This clone was counted many times. The chain carries TRBV7-8 and TRBJ2-1, with D uncertain. From germline, CDR1 is SGHVS and CDR2 FQNEAQ. The length of the CDR3 is 14 residues. Trimming stripped 1 base from V and 4 bases from J, with 8 bases between. CDR3 sequence reads: CASSLVSQYNEQFF. CDR3 bases: TGTGCCAGCAGCTTAGTCAGTCAGTACAATGAGCAGTTCTTC. The variable domain in full, completed from reference TRBV7-8 and TRBJ2-1, reads GAGVSQSPRYKVAKRGQDVALRCDPISGHVSLFWYQQALGQGPEFLTYFQNEAQLDKSGLPSDRFFAERPEGSVSTLKIQRTQQEDSAVYLCASSLVSQYNEQFFGPGTRLTVL.

V and J are TRBV9 and TRBJ1-3; no clear D. CDR1 SGDLS and CDR2 YYNGEE come from the germline V gene. Trimming took 4 bases from V and 0 from J, leaving 5 bases between them. This CDR3 is built from 13 residues. The CDR3 DNA reads TGTGCCAGCAGCCCTCTCTCTGGAAACACCATATATTTT. Translated, it gives CASSPLSGNTIYF.